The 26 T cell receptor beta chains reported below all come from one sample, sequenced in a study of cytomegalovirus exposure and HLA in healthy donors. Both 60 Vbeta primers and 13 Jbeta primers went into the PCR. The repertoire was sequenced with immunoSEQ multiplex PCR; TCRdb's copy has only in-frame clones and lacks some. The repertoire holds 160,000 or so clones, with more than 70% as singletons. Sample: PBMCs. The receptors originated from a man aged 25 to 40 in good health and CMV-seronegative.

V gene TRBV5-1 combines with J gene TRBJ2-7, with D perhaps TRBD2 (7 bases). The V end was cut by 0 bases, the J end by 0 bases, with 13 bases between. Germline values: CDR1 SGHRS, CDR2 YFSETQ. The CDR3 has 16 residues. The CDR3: CASSLGWGGGSYEQYF. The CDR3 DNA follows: TGCGCCAGCAGCTTGGGATGGGGGGGCGGCTCCTACGAGCAGTACTTC.

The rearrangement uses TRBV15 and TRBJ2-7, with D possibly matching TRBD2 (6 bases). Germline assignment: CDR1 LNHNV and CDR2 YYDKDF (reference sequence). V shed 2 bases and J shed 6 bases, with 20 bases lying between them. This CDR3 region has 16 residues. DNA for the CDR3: TGTGCCACCAGCAGAACTGACAGCCGGGGGTCTATCGAGCAGTACTTC. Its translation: CATSRTDSRGSIEQYF.

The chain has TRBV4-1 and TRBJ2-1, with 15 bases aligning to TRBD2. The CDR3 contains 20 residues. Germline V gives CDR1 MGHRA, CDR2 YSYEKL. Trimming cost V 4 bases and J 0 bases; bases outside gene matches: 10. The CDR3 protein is CASSPKGLAGGLRSYNEQFF. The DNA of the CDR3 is TGCGCCAGCAGCCCCAAAGGACTAGCGGGAGGGCTACGCTCCTACAATGAGCAGTTCTTC.

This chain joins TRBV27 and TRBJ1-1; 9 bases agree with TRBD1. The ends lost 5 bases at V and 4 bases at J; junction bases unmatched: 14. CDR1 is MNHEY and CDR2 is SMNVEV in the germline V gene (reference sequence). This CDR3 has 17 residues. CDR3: CASSRRGQGISATEAFF. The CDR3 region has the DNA TGTGCCAGCAGTCGGCGGGGACAGGGCATAAGTGCCACTGAAGCTTTCTTT.

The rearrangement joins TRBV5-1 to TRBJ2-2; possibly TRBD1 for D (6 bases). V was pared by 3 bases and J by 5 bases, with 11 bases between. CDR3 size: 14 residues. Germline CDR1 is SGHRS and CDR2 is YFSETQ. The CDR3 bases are TGCGCCAGCAGCTCGCCTCAGGGGACCGGGGAGCTGTTTTTT. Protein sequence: CASSSPQGTGELFF.

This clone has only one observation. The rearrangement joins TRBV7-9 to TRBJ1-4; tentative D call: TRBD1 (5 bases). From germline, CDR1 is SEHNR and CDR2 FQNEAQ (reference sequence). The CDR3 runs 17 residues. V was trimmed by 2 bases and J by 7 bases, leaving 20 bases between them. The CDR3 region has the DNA TGTGCCAGCAGCTTATCCTTTGCAGGGTCGGGGGGTGAAAAACTGTTTTTT. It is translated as CASSLSFAGSGGEKLFF.

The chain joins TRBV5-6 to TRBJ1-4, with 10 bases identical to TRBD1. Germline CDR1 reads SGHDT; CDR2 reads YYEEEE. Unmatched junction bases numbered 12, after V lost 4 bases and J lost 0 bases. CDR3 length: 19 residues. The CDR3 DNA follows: TGTGCCAGCAGCCAGACCGGGACAGGGGTTCTCGCAACTAATGAAAAACTGTTTTTT. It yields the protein CASSQTGTGVLATNEKLFF.

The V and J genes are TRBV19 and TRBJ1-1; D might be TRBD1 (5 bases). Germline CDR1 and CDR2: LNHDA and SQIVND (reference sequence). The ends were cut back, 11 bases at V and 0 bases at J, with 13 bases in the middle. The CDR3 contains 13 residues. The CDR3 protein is CASWTTLNTEAFF. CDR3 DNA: TGTGCCTCCTGGACAACCTTGAACACTGAAGCTTTCTTT.

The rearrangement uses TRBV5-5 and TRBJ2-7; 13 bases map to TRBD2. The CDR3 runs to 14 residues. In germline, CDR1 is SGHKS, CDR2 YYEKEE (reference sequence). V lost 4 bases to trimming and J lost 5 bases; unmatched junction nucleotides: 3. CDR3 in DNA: TGTGCCAGCAGCCGGACTAGCGGGGGCCACGAGCAGTACTTC. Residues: CASSRTSGGHEQYF.

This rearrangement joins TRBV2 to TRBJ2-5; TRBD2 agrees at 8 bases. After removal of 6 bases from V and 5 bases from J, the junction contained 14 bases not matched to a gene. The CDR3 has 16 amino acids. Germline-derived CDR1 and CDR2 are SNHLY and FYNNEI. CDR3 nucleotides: TGTGCCAGCAGCCCCGCCTTAGCGGGGCCAAGGGAGACCCAGTACTTC. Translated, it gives CASSPALAGPRETQYF. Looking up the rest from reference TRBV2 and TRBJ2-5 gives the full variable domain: EPEVTQTPSHQVTQMGQEVILRCVPISNHLYFYWYRQILGQKVEFLVSFYNNEISEKSEIFDDQFSVERPDGSNFTLKIRSTKLEDSAMYFCASSPALAGPRETQYFGPGTRLLVL.

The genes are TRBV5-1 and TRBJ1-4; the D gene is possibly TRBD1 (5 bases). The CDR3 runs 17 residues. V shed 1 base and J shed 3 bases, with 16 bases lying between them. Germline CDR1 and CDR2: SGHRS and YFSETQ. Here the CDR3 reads CASSLLPPTDSNEKLFF. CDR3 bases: TGCGCCAGCAGCTTGCTCCCCCCGACAGACTCTAATGAAAAACTGTTTTTT.

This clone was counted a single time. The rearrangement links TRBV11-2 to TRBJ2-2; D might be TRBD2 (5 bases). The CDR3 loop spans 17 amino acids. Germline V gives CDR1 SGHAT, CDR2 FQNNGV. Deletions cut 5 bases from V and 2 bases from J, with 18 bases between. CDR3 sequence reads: CASSEGLFIPNTGELFF. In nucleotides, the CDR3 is TGTGCCAGCAGCGAGGGCCTATTCATCCCAAACACCGGGGAGCTGTTTTTT.

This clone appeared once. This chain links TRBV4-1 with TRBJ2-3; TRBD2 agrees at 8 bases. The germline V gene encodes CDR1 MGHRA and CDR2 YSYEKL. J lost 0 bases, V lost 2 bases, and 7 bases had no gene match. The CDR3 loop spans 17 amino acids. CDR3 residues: CASSQPVTGGSTDTQYF. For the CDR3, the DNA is TGCGCCAGCAGCCAACCGGTTACGGGGGGGAGCACAGATACGCAGTATTTT.

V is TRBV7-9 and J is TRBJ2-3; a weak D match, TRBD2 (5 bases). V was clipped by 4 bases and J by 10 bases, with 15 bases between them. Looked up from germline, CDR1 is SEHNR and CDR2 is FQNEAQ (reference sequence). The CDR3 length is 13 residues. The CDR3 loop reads CASSSGLEKAQYF. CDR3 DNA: TGTGCCAGCAGCTCCGGACTGGAGAAGGCGCAGTATTTT. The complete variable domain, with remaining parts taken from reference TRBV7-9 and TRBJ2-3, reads DTGVSQNPRHKITKRGQNVTFRCDPISEHNRLYWYRQTLGQGPEFLTYFQNEAQLEKSRLLSDRFSAERPKGSFSTLEIQRTEQGDSAMYLCASSSGLEKAQYFGPGTRLTVL.

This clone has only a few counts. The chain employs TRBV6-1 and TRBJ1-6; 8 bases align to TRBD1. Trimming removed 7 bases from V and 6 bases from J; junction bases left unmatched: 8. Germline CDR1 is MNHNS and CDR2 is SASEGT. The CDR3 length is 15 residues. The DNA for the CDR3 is TGTGCCAGCATTAGACAGGGGTTTGGTAATTCACCCCTCCACTTT. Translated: CASIRQGFGNSPLHF.

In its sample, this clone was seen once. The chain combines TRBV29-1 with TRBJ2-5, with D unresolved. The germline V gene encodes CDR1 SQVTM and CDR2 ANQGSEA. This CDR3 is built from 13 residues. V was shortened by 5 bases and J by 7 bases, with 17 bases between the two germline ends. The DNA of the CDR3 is TGCAGCGTTCACAGTCAAGAAACGGTGACCCAGTACTTC. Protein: CSVHSQETVTQYF.

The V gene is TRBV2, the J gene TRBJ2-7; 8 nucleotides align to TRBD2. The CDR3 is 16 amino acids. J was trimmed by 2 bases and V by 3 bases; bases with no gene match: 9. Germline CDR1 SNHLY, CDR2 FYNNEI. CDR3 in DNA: TGTGCCAGCAGTGAGCGGGGGGAGGGCATCCCCTACGAGCAGTACTTC. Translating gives CASSERGEGIPYEQYF.

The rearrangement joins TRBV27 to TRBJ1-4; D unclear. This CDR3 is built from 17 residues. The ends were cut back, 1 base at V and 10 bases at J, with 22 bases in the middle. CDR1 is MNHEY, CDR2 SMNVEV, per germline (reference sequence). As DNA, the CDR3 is TGTGCCAGCAGTTTATTGGGCAGTTACACCGAGGGTAGAAAACTGTTTTTT. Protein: CASSLLGSYTEGRKLFF.

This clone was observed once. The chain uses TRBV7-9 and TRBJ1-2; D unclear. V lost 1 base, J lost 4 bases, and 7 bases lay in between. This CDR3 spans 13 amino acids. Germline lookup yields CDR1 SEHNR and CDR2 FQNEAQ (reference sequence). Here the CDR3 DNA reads TGTGCCAGCAGCTTAGAAGTCAGCTATGGCTACACCTTC. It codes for CASSLEVSYGYTF.

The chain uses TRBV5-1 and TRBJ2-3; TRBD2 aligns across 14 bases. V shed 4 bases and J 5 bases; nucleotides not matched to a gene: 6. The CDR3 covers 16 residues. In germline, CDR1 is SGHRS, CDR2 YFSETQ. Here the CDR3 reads CASSPGTSGGRDTQYF. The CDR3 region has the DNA TGCGCCAGCAGCCCGGGGACTAGCGGGGGTAGAGATACGCAGTATTTT.

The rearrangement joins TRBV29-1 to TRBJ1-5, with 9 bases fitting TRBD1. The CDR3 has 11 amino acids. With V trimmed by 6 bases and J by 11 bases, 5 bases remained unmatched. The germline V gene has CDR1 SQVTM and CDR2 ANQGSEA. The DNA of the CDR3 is TGCAGCGTCGGGACAGGGTGGGCCCAGCATTTT. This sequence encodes CSVGTGWAQHF.

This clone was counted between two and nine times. CDR3 loop: CASSLGQKAFF. The CDR3 DNA reads TGTGCCAGCAGCTTGGGACAGAAAGCTTTCTTT. The rearrangement uses TRBV11-3 and TRBJ1-1; 7 bases agree with TRBD1. CDR3 size: 11 residues. After removal of 3 bases from V and 9 bases from J, the junction contained 1 base not matched to a gene. Looked up from germline, CDR1 is SGHNT and CDR2 is YENEEA.

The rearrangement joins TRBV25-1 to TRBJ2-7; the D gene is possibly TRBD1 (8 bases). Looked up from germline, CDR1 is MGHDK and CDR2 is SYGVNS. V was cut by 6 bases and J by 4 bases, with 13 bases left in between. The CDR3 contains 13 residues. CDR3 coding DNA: TGTGCCAGCAGACAGGGGGGGGGTTACGAGCAGTACTTC. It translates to CASRQGGGYEQYF.

CDR3 DNA sequence: TGTGCCAGCATGGACAGCTACGAGCAGTACTTC. As protein: CASMDSYEQYF. J is TRBJ2-5 and V is TRBV7-9, with TRBD1 as a possible D gene (6 bases). The DNA end lines up better with TRBJ2-7; the J call may be wrong. The CDR3 spans 11 residues. Germline V gene data show CDR1 as SEHNR and CDR2 as FQNEAQ (reference sequence).

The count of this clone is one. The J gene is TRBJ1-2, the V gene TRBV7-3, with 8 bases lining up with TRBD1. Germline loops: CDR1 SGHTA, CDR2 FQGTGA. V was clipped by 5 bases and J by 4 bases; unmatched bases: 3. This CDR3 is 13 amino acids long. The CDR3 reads CASSDRGGYGYTF. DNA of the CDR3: TGTGCCAGCAGCGACAGGGGAGGCTATGGCTACACCTTC.

The DNA of the CDR3 is TGTGCCAGCAGCTTAGATCAGGGGGCTAACTACGAGCAGTACTTC. Amino acid sequence: CASSLDQGANYEQYF. The rearrangement uses TRBV7-6 and TRBJ2-7; TRBD1 matches at 8 bases. J lost 3 bases, V lost 1 base, and 5 bases had no gene match. Germline values: CDR1 SGHVS, CDR2 FNYEAQ. The CDR3 contains 15 residues.